The next 10 T cell receptor beta chains were all read from a single sample in a study of T cells in Graves' hyperthyroidism and ophthalmopathy. TCR beta CDR3 region amplification was performed from RNA transcripts. The HTBI primer set served for first-round RT-PCR of the TCR CDR3. TCRdb passed the multiplex PCR reads through MiXCR, listing each CDR3 protein once. The sample carries 530,000 or so distinct CDR3 sequences, 46% recorded once. Sequenced sample: peripheral blood or thyroid tissue (not recorded which). These receptor sequences come from a woman between 18 and 30 years old with Graves' hyperthyroidism.

At least ten counts were recorded for this clonotype. The CDR3 DNA reads TGTGCCAGTAGTATATGGGGGGCTGACACTGAAGCTTTCTTT. It is translated as CASSIWGADTEAFF. This rearrangement joins TRBV19 to TRBJ1-1; TRBD1 might be the D (6 bases). Germline CDR1 reads LNHDA; CDR2 reads SQIVND (reference sequence). The CDR3 covers 14 residues. V was shortened by 2 bases and J by 3 bases, with 10 bases between the two germline ends.

This clonotype was seen many times. This chain's CDR3 is CASSLEGRYEQYF. As DNA, the CDR3 is TGCGCCAGCAGCTTGGAGGGACGCTACGAGCAGTACTTC. The V gene is TRBV5-1, the J gene TRBJ2-7; D may match TRBD1 or TRBD2 (5 bases each). V was trimmed by 0 bases and J by 3 bases, leaving 7 bases between them. The CDR3 is 13 amino acids. Germline V gene lookup returns CDR1 SGHRS and CDR2 YFSETQ.

The chain links TRBV24-1 to TRBJ2-6; D is possibly TRBD1 (6 bases). This CDR3 spans 19 amino acids. Trimming took off 4 bases at V and 0 bases at J, with 18 bases between the two ends. Germline V CDR1 and CDR2: KGHDR, SFDVKD. The CDR3 coding sequence is TGTGCCACCAGTGAGTCCGGCCCGGGACACAACTCTGGGGCCAACGTCCTGACTTTC. It codes for CATSESGPGHNSGANVLTF.

This clonotype was found many times. This rearrangement joins TRBV19 to TRBJ1-2; D is unresolved. V was shortened by 5 bases and J by 3 bases, with 7 bases between the two germline ends. Looked up from germline, CDR1 is LNHDA and CDR2 is SQIVND (reference sequence). CDR3 length: 12 residues. In DNA, the CDR3 is TGTGCCAGTAGTGGGCTGCACTATGGCTACACCTTC. It translates to CASSGLHYGYTF.

V usage is TRBV18 and J usage is TRBJ2-2; 9 nucleotides align to TRBD2. The trim removed 3 bases at V and 7 bases at J, leaving 9 bases unmatched. Germline V gene data show CDR1 as KGHSH and CDR2 as LQKENI. This CDR3 region has 16 residues. CDR3 DNA sequence: TGTGCCAGCTCACCTTTCAAGGGACTAGCTGGCGGGGAGCTGTTTTTT. Protein product: CASSPFKGLAGGELFF. The full variable domain, rest sourced from reference TRBV18 and TRBJ2-2, is NAGVMQNPRHLVRRRGQEARLRCSPMKGHSHVYWYRQLPEEGLKFMVYLQKENIIDESGMPKERFSAEFPKEGPSILRIQQVVRGDSAAYFCASSPFKGLAGGELFFGEGSRLTVL.

There are a few counts of this clonotype. The genes are TRBV29-1 and TRBJ2-5; D is possibly TRBD1 (5 bases). There are 15 residues in the CDR3. With 0 bases removed from V and 2 bases from J, the gap between germline ends came to 13 bases. Germline V gene data show CDR1 as SQVTM and CDR2 as ANQGSEA. The CDR3 region is CSVEEDSALQETQYF. The CDR3 nucleotides read TGCAGCGTTGAAGAAGACAGTGCCCTTCAAGAGACCCAGTACTTC.

Notes on this clonotype: It is likely a read error, because the conserved phenylalanine at the end of the CDR3 is missing. The genes are TRBV12-3 or TRBV12-4 and TRBJ2-7; TRBD1 agrees at 7 bases. This CDR3 comprises 15 residues. After removal of 5 bases from V and 0 bases from J, the junction contained 7 bases not matched to a gene. In nucleotides, the CDR3 is TGTGCCAGCAGTGAACGGGACAGTGGCTCCTACGAGCAGTACCTC. The encoded protein is CASSERDSGSYEQYL.

Remarks on this clonotype: Given a much more abundant clone one base away, this may be a read error. The chain's CDR3 is CASSLGLAGDTQHF. The CDR3 DNA follows: TGTGCCAGCAGCTTGGGACTAGCGGGAGATACGCAGCATTTT. The gene calls are TRBV7-3 and TRBJ2-3; a possible D gene is TRBD1 (5 bases). Near its end, the DNA agrees better with TRBJ1-5, so the J call may be wrong. Germline CDR1 and CDR2: SGHTA and FQGTGA. The CDR3 is 14 residues long.

This clonotype showed up many times. The rearrangement joins TRBV27 to TRBJ2-7, with TRBD2 as a possible D gene (6 bases). Germline V gives CDR1 MNHEY, CDR2 SMNVEV (reference sequence). CDR3 length: 15 residues. V lost 6 bases and J 0 bases, leaving 15 bases between the germline ends. CDR3 region: CASRVGGVSSYEQYF. The CDR3 bases are TGTGCCAGCAGGGTAGGAGGGGTTAGCTCCTACGAGCAGTACTTC.

The V and J genes are TRBV29-1 and TRBJ2-7; D gene ambiguous. The CDR3 has 13 residues. V was cut by 5 bases and J by 2 bases, with 13 bases left in between. The germline V gene encodes CDR1 SQVTM and CDR2 ANQGSEA. The chain's CDR3 is CSVTPTNTYEQYF. For the CDR3, the DNA is TGCAGCGTTACACCAACAAACACCTACGAGCAGTACTTC.